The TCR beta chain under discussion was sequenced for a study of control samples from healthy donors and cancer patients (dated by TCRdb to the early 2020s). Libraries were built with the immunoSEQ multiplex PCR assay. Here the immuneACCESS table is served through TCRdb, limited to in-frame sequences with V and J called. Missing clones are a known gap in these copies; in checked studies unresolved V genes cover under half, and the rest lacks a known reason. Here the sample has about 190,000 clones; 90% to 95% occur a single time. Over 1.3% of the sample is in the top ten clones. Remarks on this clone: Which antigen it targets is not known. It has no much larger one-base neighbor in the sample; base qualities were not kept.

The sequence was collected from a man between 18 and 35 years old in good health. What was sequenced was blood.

The CDR3 region has the sequence CASSVEATGSYEQYF. The DNA sequence is TGTGCCAGCAGCGTAGAGGCTACAGGGAGCTACGAGCAGTACTTC. The sequence is built from TRBV9 and TRBJ2-7, with TRBD1 perhaps the D gene, on 6 matching bases. Trimming takes 0 bases from V and 3 bases from J, and the germline ends sit 13 bases apart. The CDR3 starts with the cysteine, ends with the phenylalanine, and has 15 residues. This entry keeps only the CDR3 DNA: 45 bases, framed from base 1. From the germline V gene, CDR1 is SGDLS and CDR2 is YYNGEE.